The 29 T cell receptor beta chains below come from one sample, sequenced in a study of neurological immune-mediated disorders (dated by TCRdb to the late 2010s). Libraries were constructed by 5' RACE. Sequencing used an Illumina HiSeq 2500. Clones were called with MiXCR by TCRdb after fastp trimmed the public reads at Q25, and only in-frame beta chains were retained. Each CDR3 protein appears once, grouped with its most common genes and DNA. This sample lists 25,000 to 40,000 distinct CDR3 sequences; about 1.6% were detected once. Clones ranked in the top ten supply approximately 8.7% of the sample. What was sequenced was PBMCs. These receptors were collected from a woman in her thirties with multiple sclerosis.

The sample holds many counts of this clonotype. CDR3 sequence reads: CASSYGTKGGNQPQHF. CDR3 in DNA: TGTGCCAGCAGTTATGGGACCAAAGGGGGCAATCAGCCCCAGCATTTT. V and J are TRBV12-3 or TRBV12-4 and TRBJ1-5; D is possibly TRBD1 (5 bases). The CDR3 covers 16 residues. Trimming pared 4 bases from V and 2 bases from J, leaving 15 bases between.

This clonotype was seen ten or more times. The rearrangement links TRBV20-1 to TRBJ1-2; TRBD1 matches at 10 bases. The germline CDR1 and CDR2 sequences are DFQATT and SNEGSKA (reference sequence). V gave up 6 bases and J gave up 8 bases; unmatched junction bases: 9. The CDR3 is made up of 13 amino acids. The DNA of the CDR3 is TGCAGTGCCCGGGACAGGGGATCCCTAGGCTACACCTTC. The encoded protein is CSARDRGSLGYTF.

This clonotype was counted at least ten times. V and J are TRBV7-2 and TRBJ2-7, with 8 bases matching TRBD1. Germline V lookup: CDR1 SGHTA, CDR2 FQGNSA. The CDR3 contains 12 residues. Trimming removed 5 bases from V and 9 bases from J; junction bases left unmatched: 6. CDR3 protein: CASSTITGGQYF. The CDR3 coding sequence is TGTGCCAGCAGCACGATCACAGGGGGGCAGTACTTC.

Remarks on this clonotype: The conserved phenylalanine or tryptophan normally closing the CDR3 is absent here, so this likely arose from a read error. The gene calls are TRBV12-3 or TRBV12-4 and TRBJ1-1; 7 bases agree with TRBD1. V lost 8 bases, J lost 2 bases, and 8 bases stayed unmatched. This CDR3 has 14 amino acids. The DNA of the CDR3 is TGTGCCAGCCGACAGGGTTTGACAAACACTGAAGCTTTCTGT. It encodes CASRQGLTNTEAFC.

This clonotype was detected ten times or more. The chain employs TRBV29-1 and TRBJ2-7; TRBD2 agrees at 13 bases. Germline V lookup: CDR1 SQVTM, CDR2 ANQGSEA. The CDR3 totals 16 residues. V was clipped by 4 bases and J by 1 base; unmatched bases: 7. This chain's CDR3 is CSVAPRLAGGSYEQYF. DNA for the CDR3: TGCAGCGTTGCCCCTCGACTAGCGGGGGGATCCTACGAGCAGTACTTC.

This clonotype has at least ten counts. The V and J genes are TRBV7-9 and TRBJ1-4; D unresolved. Germline lookup yields CDR1 SEHNR and CDR2 FQNEAQ (reference sequence). The CDR3 is 16 amino acids. Trimming left V 1 base short and J 6 bases short, with 15 bases between. The CDR3 sequence: CASSLGKVFQDEKLFF. The DNA of the CDR3 is TGTGCCAGCAGCTTAGGGAAAGTTTTCCAAGATGAAAAACTGTTTTTT.

This clonotype was detected many times. The gene calls are TRBV20-1 and TRBJ2-7; D is undetermined. With 3 bases removed from V and 3 bases from J, the gap between germline ends came to 12 bases. Germline-derived CDR1 and CDR2 are DFQATT and SNEGSKA (reference sequence). The CDR3 length is 13 residues. The CDR3 DNA reads TGCAGTGCTAGGGACCCTGGGTACTACGAGCAGTACTTC. It translates to CSARDPGYYEQYF.

This clonotype was seen many times. At one of its ends the junction is not consistent with the germline gene, which may arise from a read error. The chain carries TRBV6-2 or TRBV6-3 and TRBJ1-5; perhaps TRBD1 as D (6 bases). Germline-derived CDR1 and CDR2 are MNHEY and SVGEGT. This CDR3 contains 14 residues. CDR3 sequence: CATERAGANRPQHF. In nucleotides, the CDR3 is TGTGCCACCGAAAGGGCGGGGGCGAATCGGCCCCAGCATTTT.

This clonotype was seen at least ten times. V is TRBV5-1 and J is TRBJ2-3; maybe TRBD1 (6 bases). Trimming removed 5 bases from V and 4 bases from J, with 11 bases in between. The CDR3 is 13 residues long. The V gene's germline CDR1 is SGHRS and CDR2 YFSETQ. Here the CDR3 DNA reads TGCGCCAGCAGACAGGGAACGGCAGATACGCAGTATTTT. It is translated as CASRQGTADTQYF.

This clonotype was seen many times. V gene TRBV15 combines with J gene TRBJ2-4; no reliable D call. This CDR3 comprises 12 residues. Trimming pared 0 bases from V and 7 bases from J, leaving 4 bases between. The germline gives CDR1 LNHNV, CDR2 YYDKDF (reference sequence). In DNA, the CDR3 is TGTGCCACCAGCAGAGATCACAACATTCAGTACTTC. Amino acid sequence: CATSRDHNIQYF.

This clonotype has ten or more counts. This sequence joins TRBV5-1 and TRBJ2-7; D might be TRBD2 (5 bases). CDR1 and CDR2 (germline): SGHRS, YFSETQ. V shed 3 bases and J shed 2 bases, with 9 bases lying between them. The CDR3 extends over 13 amino acids. CDR3 residues: CASSSAGPYEQYF. In DNA form, the CDR3 reads TGCGCCAGCAGCTCTGCGGGCCCCTACGAGCAGTACTTC.

Ten or more counts support this clonotype. This rearrangement joins TRBV10-3 to TRBJ2-3; the D gene is possibly TRBD1 (6 bases). The CDR3 runs to 14 residues. V was cut by 3 bases and J by 2 bases, with 9 bases left in between. Germline V lookup: CDR1 ENHRY, CDR2 SYGVKD. CDR3 region: CAISDGGPTDTQYF. The CDR3 DNA follows: TGTGCCATCAGTGATGGGGGCCCCACAGATACGCAGTATTTT.

About this clonotype: Because it lacks the conserved phenylalanine or tryptophan at the end, this CDR3 is likely a read error. The rearrangement joins TRBV7-9 to TRBJ1-1, with D unresolved. This CDR3 is 11 amino acids long. CDR1 is SEHNR and CDR2 is FQNEAQ in the germline V gene (reference sequence). Trimming stripped 5 bases from V and 11 bases from J, with 12 bases between. Here the CDR3 DNA reads TGTGCCAGCAGCGCGACCCCGTCCGCTTTCTGT. The encoded protein is CASSATPSAFC.

This clonotype has a count of ten or more. At one boundary the junction diverges from the germline segment, which might be a read error. The V and J genes are TRBV7-2 and TRBJ2-3, with 9 bases that match TRBD2. This CDR3 region has 14 residues. Germline V gene lookup returns CDR1 SGHTA and CDR2 FQGNSA. CDR3 loop: CASSIAGVIDTQYF. The CDR3 coding sequence is TGTGCCAGCAGCATAGCGGGGGTTATAGATACGCAGTATTTT.

This clonotype was seen at least ten times. This chain joins TRBV20-1 and TRBJ2-3, with D possibly being TRBD2 (6 bases). CDR1 is DFQATT, CDR2 SNEGSKA, per germline (reference sequence). V shed 7 bases and J shed 1 base, with 9 bases lying between them. CDR3 size: 12 residues. CDR3 in amino acids: CSGSGGTDTQYF. The CDR3 DNA reads as TGCAGTGGATCGGGGGGCACAGATACGCAGTATTTT.

This clonotype came up many times. The V and J genes are TRBV5-1 and TRBJ2-2, with D possibly matching TRBD2 (6 bases). The CDR3 is made up of 13 amino acids. Trimming took off 5 bases at V and 2 bases at J, with 7 bases between the two ends. Germline-derived CDR1 and CDR2 are SGHRS and YFSETQ. The CDR3 region is CASSSGNTGELFF. CDR3 sequence (DNA): TGCGCCAGCAGTAGCGGAAACACCGGGGAGCTGTTTTTT.

This clonotype came up many times. V gene TRBV6-6 combines with J gene TRBJ2-7; D is uncertain. The germline CDR1 and CDR2 sequences are MNHNY and SVGAGI (reference sequence). CDR3 length equals 14 residues. The V end lost 6 bases, the J end lost 2 bases, and 14 bases lay between the germline ends. This CDR3 is CASSPIPDPYEQYF. The CDR3 nucleotides are TGTGCCAGCAGCCCTATCCCCGATCCCTACGAGCAGTACTTC.

This clonotype appeared many times. V and J are TRBV18 and TRBJ2-5, with TRBD1 matching 7 bases. CDR1 and CDR2 from the germline V gene are KGHSH and LQKENI. J lost 5 bases, V lost 2 bases, and 2 bases had no gene match. This CDR3 is 13 amino acids long. The CDR3 DNA reads TGTGCCAGCTCACCAGGACAGGTGGAGACCCAGTACTTC. Translating it yields CASSPGQVETQYF.

This clonotype was counted ten times or more. This chain links TRBV6-2 or TRBV6-3 with TRBJ2-5; 7 nucleotides agree with TRBD2. This CDR3 is built from 16 residues. The V segment lost 4 bases and the J segment 1 base; nucleotides outside the gene matches: 9. CDR1 is MNHEY and CDR2 is SVGEGT in the germline V gene. Here the CDR3 DNA reads TGTGCCAGCAGTTCCCTCCTAGCGGCCGTCCAAGAGACCCAGTACTTC. Residues: CASSSLLAAVQETQYF.

This clonotype was observed at least ten times. V usage is TRBV20-1 and J usage is TRBJ2-4; D call uncertain. Trimming took 5 bases from V and 5 from J, leaving 10 bases between them. This CDR3 contains 12 residues. Germline assignment: CDR1 DFQATT and CDR2 SNEGSKA (reference sequence). The CDR3 loop is CSAGLGENIQYF. The CDR3 DNA sequence: TGCAGTGCTGGGCTGGGCGAAAACATTCAGTACTTC.

This clonotype was seen many times. The chain joins TRBV3-1 to TRBJ2-1, with D unclear. The V gene's germline CDR1 is LGHDT and CDR2 YNNKEL (reference sequence). Trimming cost V 4 bases and J 0 bases, with 7 bases left between them. This CDR3 has 14 amino acids. CDR3 sequence: CASSLLSSYNEQFF. The CDR3 DNA reads as TGTGCCAGCAGCCTATTGAGCTCCTACAATGAGCAGTTCTTC.

This clonotype was seen at least ten times. This chain uses TRBV7-2 with TRBJ2-5; D call uncertain. Germline lookup yields CDR1 SGHTA and CDR2 FQGNSA. CDR3 length: 14 amino acids. Trimming shortened V by 1 base and J by 4 bases, and 10 bases separated the two germline ends. The CDR3: CASSLVPSRETQYF. Here the CDR3 DNA reads TGTGCCAGCAGCTTAGTTCCGAGCAGAGAGACCCAGTACTTC.

This clonotype occurred many times. V and J are TRBV4-1 and TRBJ1-2; D unresolved. The CDR3 consists of 13 residues. V was clipped by 0 bases and J by 7 bases, with 9 bases between them. Germline V CDR1 and CDR2: MGHRA, YSYEKL. CDR3 coding DNA: TGCGCCAGCAGCCAAGATGGGAGGGCTGGCTACACCTTC. Residues: CASSQDGRAGYTF.

This clonotype was seen ten or more times. The rearrangement uses TRBV7-2 and TRBJ2-7; 7 positions agree with TRBD1. CDR3 length equals 14 residues. Germline loops: CDR1 SGHTA, CDR2 FQGNSA. J gave up 5 bases and V 5 bases, and 9 bases lay outside the gene matches. The CDR3, as DNA: TGTGCCAGCAGCATAAGACAGGGTGGGCACGAGCAGTACTTC. It encodes CASSIRQGGHEQYF.

Many counts were recorded for this clonotype. The V gene is TRBV20-1, the J gene TRBJ2-1, with TRBD2 identical over 10 bases. This CDR3 has 15 residues. The ends lost 2 bases at V and 4 bases at J; junction bases unmatched: 5. Germline values: CDR1 DFQATT, CDR2 SNEGSKA (reference sequence). The CDR3 sequence is CSARLGTSVYNEQFF. The CDR3 DNA follows: TGCAGTGCTAGACTGGGGACTAGCGTTTACAATGAGCAGTTCTTC.

This clonotype was counted ten times or more. The chain links TRBV15 to TRBJ2-2; 9 nucleotides line up with TRBD1. V lost 3 bases, J lost 1 base, and 3 bases stayed unmatched. The germline gives CDR1 LNHNV, CDR2 YYDKDF (reference sequence). The CDR3 totals 16 residues. The CDR3 DNA sequence: TGTGCCACCAGCAGGGGACAGGGACGGAACACCGGGGAGCTGTTTTTT. Its translation: CATSRGQGRNTGELFF.

This clonotype was observed at least ten times. This chain links TRBV2 with TRBJ1-1; D remains ambiguous. The CDR3 has 13 residues. The V gene lost 8 bases and the J gene lost 4 bases, with 14 bases spanning the gap. Germline lookup yields CDR1 SNHLY and CDR2 FYNNEI. This CDR3 reads CASSSERGTEAFF. CDR3 sequence (DNA): TGTGCCAGCTCATCTGAGAGAGGCACTGAAGCTTTCTTT.

This clonotype was detected ten times or more. The rearrangement joins TRBV7-6 to TRBJ2-1; TRBD2 matches 7 bases. With V trimmed by 1 base and J by 6 bases, 3 bases remained unmatched. This CDR3 is 14 amino acids long. Germline V gene sequence: CDR1 SGHVS, CDR2 FNYEAQ. The CDR3 DNA reads TGTGCCAGCAGCTTAGGGAGCGGGGTCAATGAGCAGTTCTTC. Translating gives CASSLGSGVNEQFF.

This clonotype was seen many times. The V gene is TRBV12-3 or TRBV12-4, the J gene TRBJ1-6; the D is unclear. The CDR3 sequence is 16 residues long. With 1 base removed from V and 4 bases from J, the gap between germline ends came to 11 bases. As DNA, the CDR3 is TGTGCCAGCAGTTTAGTCGGTGGAGGGTATAATTCACCCCTCCACTTT. Residues: CASSLVGGGYNSPLHF.